This T cell receptor beta chain was sequenced in a study of blood T cells in healthy people across ages. Broader study findings: PBMCs went unsorted, and a conclusive naive versus antigen-experienced comparison was therefore prevented.

The CDR3 length is 14 residues. Germline CDR1 and CDR2: SGHTA and FQGNSA. The trim removed 6 bases at V and 8 bases at J, leaving 10 bases unmatched. The second PCR ran roughly 6 to 11 cycles with a sample-barcoded 5' primer and J-beta primers. TCRdb used MiXCR to reprocess the 5' RACE reads, holding one entry per CDR3 protein. The sample comprises fewer than 2,000,000 distinct CDR3 sequences, approximately 32% of which are singletons, and roughly 10% rests with the top ten. As regards this clonotype: Its specificity is not known.

The material sequenced was blood. The origin of this receptor is a woman aged 25 to 39 in good health. The J gene is TRBJ1-2, the V gene TRBV7-2; TRBD1 aligns across 9 bases. CDR3 amino acids: CASSYRGLQGGYTF. The DNA of the CDR3 is TGTGCCAGCAGTTACAGGGGGCTTCAGGGCGGCTACACCTTC.